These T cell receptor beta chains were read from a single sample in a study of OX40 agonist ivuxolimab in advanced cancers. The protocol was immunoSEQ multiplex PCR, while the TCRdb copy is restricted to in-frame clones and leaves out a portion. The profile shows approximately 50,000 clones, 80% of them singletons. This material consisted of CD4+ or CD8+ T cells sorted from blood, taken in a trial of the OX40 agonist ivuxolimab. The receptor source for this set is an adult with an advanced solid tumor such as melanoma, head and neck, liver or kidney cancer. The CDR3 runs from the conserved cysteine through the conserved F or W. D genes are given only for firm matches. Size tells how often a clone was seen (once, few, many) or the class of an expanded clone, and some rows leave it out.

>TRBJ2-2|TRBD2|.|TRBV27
TGTGCCAGCAGTCCTCGGGGGGGATATACCGGGGAGCTGTTTTTT
CASSPRGGYTGELFF
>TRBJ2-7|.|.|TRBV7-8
TGTGCCAGCATCGGCCGGGACGGATCCTACGAGCAGTACTTC
CASIGRDGSYEQYF
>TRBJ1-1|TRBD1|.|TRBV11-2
TGTGCCAGCAGCCCGGGACAGGGAGAAGATGAAGCTTTCTTT
CASSPGQGEDEAFF
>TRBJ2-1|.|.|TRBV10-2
TGCGCCAGCAGTGCAGCCCGGGGGGCTTACAATGAGCAGTTCTTC
CASSAARGAYNEQFF
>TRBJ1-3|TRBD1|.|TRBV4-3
TGCGCCAGCAGCCAAGAAATGGGACAGGGCAGAAACACCATATATTTT
CASSQEMGQGRNTIYF
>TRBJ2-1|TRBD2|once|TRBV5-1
TGCGCCAGCAGCTTGGAGGGACTAGCGGGGGAGCAGTTCTTC
CASSLEGLAGEQFF
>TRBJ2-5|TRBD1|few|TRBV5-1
TGCGCCAGCCGCCCCGGTACAGGGGCTCAAGAGACCCAGTACTTC
CASRPGTGAQETQYF
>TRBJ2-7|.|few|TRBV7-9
TGTGCCAGCAGCCGGGAAGCCTACGAGCAGTACTTC
CASSREAYEQYF
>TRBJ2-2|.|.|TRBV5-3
TGTGCCAGAAGCTTGTGGAGGTCCGGGGAGCTGTTTTTT
CARSLWRSGELFF
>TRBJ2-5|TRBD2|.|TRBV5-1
TGCGCCAGCAGCTTGATAGCGGGGGGCCCCCAAGAGACCCAGTACTTC
CASSLIAGGPQETQYF
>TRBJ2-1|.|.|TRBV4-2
TGTGCCAGCAGCCTTCGTACCCCGTTGGATGAGCAGTTCTTC
CASSLRTPLDEQFF
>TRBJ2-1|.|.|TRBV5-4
TGTGCCAGCAGCTTGGCCTCTAGCTCCTACAATGAGCAGTTCTTC
CASSLASSSYNEQFF
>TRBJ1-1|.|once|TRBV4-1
TGCGCCAGCAGCCAAGCCCCCACCCGAAACACTGAAGCTTTCTTT
CASSQAPTRNTEAFF
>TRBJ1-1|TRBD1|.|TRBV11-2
TGTGCCAGCAGCTTGGCAGGGGGCGCCCCGTCTGAAGCTTTCTTT
CASSLAGGAPSEAFF